A single sample gave rise to the 18 T cell receptor beta chains below, sequenced in a study of response to subunit inactivated influenza vaccine. One entry per CDR3 protein, called by TCRdb with MiXCR from the RT-PCR reads. The table records about 800,000 distinct CDR3 sequences, around 20% of them present only once. The source material was PBMCs from blood, sampled about 5 days after vaccination. The receptor set was obtained from a man aged 45-65 years who received an inactivated influenza vaccine.

This chain uses TRBV29-1 with TRBJ2-7; 11 positions match TRBD1. The CDR3 loop spans 13 amino acids. The V gene end was trimmed by 1 base and the J gene end by 6 bases; junction bases not matched to a gene: 2. The germline CDR1 and CDR2 sequences are SQVTM and ANQGSEA. The chain's CDR3 is CSVEGTGGAEQYF. Written as DNA, the CDR3 is TGCAGCGTTGAAGGGACAGGGGGCGCCGAGCAGTACTTC.

This clonotype was picked up many times. At one end, the junction sequence differs from germline, possibly due to a read error. In DNA form, the CDR3 reads TGTGCCAGCAGTCCAACCTCCAGCGTCTCTTGGGGGTACTTT. Amino acids: CASSPTSSVSWGYF. This rearrangement joins TRBV6-1 to TRBJ1-1, with D maybe TRBD1 (5 bases). Germline lookup yields CDR1 MNHNS and CDR2 SASEGT. This CDR3 comprises 14 residues.

This clonotype was counted between two and nine times. This rearrangement joins TRBV27 to TRBJ2-1; TRBD2 is a possible D gene (5 bases). The CDR3 consists of 13 residues. V was clipped by 4 bases and J by 9 bases, with 13 bases between them. The germline gives CDR1 MNHEY, CDR2 SMNVEV (reference sequence). The CDR3 DNA reads TGTGCCAGCAGTTATTCCCGGGGTGGTGAGCAGTTCTTC. It is translated as CASSYSRGGEQFF.

Many counts were recorded for this clonotype. The CDR3 DNA reads TGTGCCAGCAGTCCCAGCGGGAGGGCCTACGAGCAGTACTTC. Protein: CASSPSGRAYEQYF. The chain couples TRBV12-3 or TRBV12-4 to TRBJ2-7, with 10 bases identical to TRBD2. The CDR3 is 14 amino acids. Losses at the gene ends were 5 bases for V and 2 bases for J; bases not matched to a gene: 3.

The sample holds many counts of this clonotype. V is TRBV10-3 and J is TRBJ1-6; the D is unclear. This CDR3 is 15 amino acids long. The germline V gene has CDR1 ENHRY and CDR2 SYGVKD. The V and J ends lost 10 bases and 1 base respectively, with 14 bases between them. In DNA form, the CDR3 reads TGTGCCACCAAAACTAACAAGTCCTATAATTCACCCCTCCACTTT. Amino acids: CATKTNKSYNSPLHF.

The chain uses TRBV3-1 and TRBJ2-6, with no clear D. V lost 1 base and J lost 2, with 6 bases in between. The germline gives CDR1 LGHDT, CDR2 YNNKEL (reference sequence). CDR3 length: 15 residues. The CDR3 is CASSQVLTGANVLTF. CDR3 DNA sequence: TGTGCCAGCAGCCAAGTCCTGACTGGGGCCAACGTCCTGACTTTC.

This clonotype came up many times. This chain uses TRBV10-3 with TRBJ2-1; 8 bases fit TRBD2. V gave up 10 bases and J gave up 5 bases; unmatched junction bases: 10. CDR3 length: 14 amino acids. Germline CDR1 and CDR2: ENHRY and SYGVKD. The DNA of the CDR3 is TGTGCCACAAAGGGGACTAGAGAACACAATGAGCAGTTCTTC. Its translation is CATKGTREHNEQFF.

This clonotype was seen a handful of times. The chain joins TRBV29-1 to TRBJ2-7, with 7 bases aligning to TRBD1. Per the germline V gene, CDR1 is SQVTM and CDR2 is ANQGSEA. The CDR3 contains 13 residues. V shed 2 bases, J shed 2 bases, and the junction held 3 bases outside the gene matches. CDR3 sequence (DNA): TGCAGCGTTGAAACAGGGACAGCCTACGAGCAGTACTTC. This encodes CSVETGTAYEQYF.

This clonotype came up a few times. The V call is TRBV6-5, the J call TRBJ2-7; tentative D call: TRBD1 (6 bases). The V and J ends lost 0 bases and 1 base respectively, with 13 bases between them. CDR3 size: 16 residues. The germline V gene has CDR1 MNHEY and CDR2 SVGAGI. For the CDR3, the DNA is TGTGCCAGCAGTTACTCGACAGGTTACGGATCCTACGAGCAGTACTTC. Translation: CASSYSTGYGSYEQYF.

This clonotype was seen more than once but under ten times. The rearrangement links TRBV6-1 to TRBJ2-5; possibly TRBD1 or TRBD2 for D (6 bases each). The CDR3 contains 14 residues. In germline, CDR1 is MNHNS, CDR2 SASEGT. Trimming removed 9 bases from V and 4 bases from J, with 18 bases in between. DNA for the CDR3: TGTGCCAGTCGGGGGCTAGCTATAAGAGAGACCCAGTACTTC. It codes for CASRGLAIRETQYF.

The chain has TRBV7-2 and TRBJ2-7; 7 bases line up with TRBD2. The CDR3 totals 15 residues. Losses at the gene ends were 4 bases for V and 3 bases for J; bases not matched to a gene: 9. Germline V lookup: CDR1 SGHTA, CDR2 FQGNSA. The CDR3 coding sequence is TGTGCCAGCAGCTCTGAGCGGGATGGCTACTACGAGCAGTACTTC. Encoded protein: CASSSERDGYYEQYF. Based on the CDR3 plus reference TRBV7-2 and TRBJ2-7, the full variable domain is GAGVSQSPSNKVTEKGKDVELRCDPISGHTALYWYRQSLGQGLEFLIYFQGNSAPDKSGLPSDRFSAERTGGSVSTLTIQRTQQEDSAVYLCASSSERDGYYEQYFGPGTRLTVT.

This clonotype was observed a few times. The chain uses TRBV10-3 and TRBJ2-3; 7 bases fit TRBD2. The V gene end was trimmed by 6 bases and the J gene end by 6 bases; junction bases not matched to a gene: 12. The CDR3 consists of 15 residues. CDR1 ENHRY and CDR2 SYGVKD come from the germline V gene. The CDR3 protein is CAIRGGTTPGDTQYF. The CDR3 DNA sequence: TGTGCCATCAGGGGCGGGACTACCCCCGGGGATACGCAGTATTTT.

This clonotype was observed many times. The CDR3 DNA reads as TGTGCCAGCAGGGGGACCGGGACAGGGAAAGGCTACACCTTC. Translated, it gives CASRGTGTGKGYTF. The chain carries TRBV12-3 or TRBV12-4 and TRBJ1-2; 9 nucleotides align to TRBD1. This CDR3 has 14 amino acids. V shed 6 bases, J shed 8 bases, and the junction held 10 bases outside the gene matches.

This clonotype was recorded a few times. In nucleotides, the CDR3 is TGTGCCAGCGCTGGGAAATCCTACGAGCAGTACTTC. Residues: CASAGKSYEQYF. The rearrangement joins TRBV7-9 to TRBJ2-7; no clear D. Between the trimmed V and J ends, which lost 8 bases and 1 base, there was a span of 9 bases. This CDR3 comprises 12 residues. Germline CDR1 is SEHNR and CDR2 is FQNEAQ (reference sequence).

This clonotype was counted many times. The CDR3 spells CSASGQGVYGYTF. CDR3 DNA sequence: TGCAGTGCCAGCGGACAGGGGGTTTATGGCTACACCTTC. This chain connects TRBV20-1 to TRBJ1-2, with TRBD1 matching 10 bases. This CDR3 contains 13 residues. Germline assignment: CDR1 DFQATT and CDR2 SNEGSKA (reference sequence). With V trimmed by 6 bases and J by 5 bases, 6 bases remained unmatched.

The table lists this clonotype with a few counts. This chain links TRBV11-2 with TRBJ2-1; 8 bases map to TRBD2. The CDR3 runs 15 residues. Per the germline V gene, CDR1 is SGHAT and CDR2 is FQNNGV. The junction had 6 bases not matched to a gene; V was cut back by 5 bases and J by 3 bases. The CDR3 DNA sequence: TGTGCCAGCAGCCATAGCGGGGACTTCTACAATGAGCAGTTCTTC. Protein product: CASSHSGDFYNEQFF.

The chain combines TRBV7-9 with TRBJ2-3, with TRBD2 matching over 10 bases. Germline values: CDR1 SEHNR, CDR2 FQNEAQ (reference sequence). This CDR3 region has 16 residues. With V trimmed by 5 bases and J by 1 base, 6 bases remained unmatched. This chain's CDR3 is CASSTRLAGRTDTQYF. The CDR3 DNA follows: TGTGCCAGCAGCACCCGACTAGCGGGCCGCACAGATACGCAGTATTTT.

This clonotype was observed a handful of times. The rearrangement joins TRBV4-3 to TRBJ2-1; D not certain. Deletions cut 2 bases from V and 0 bases from J, with 8 bases between. There are 15 residues in the CDR3. The germline V gene encodes CDR1 LGHNA and CDR2 YSLEER. As DNA, the CDR3 is TGCGCCAGCAGCCAAAATCACTTCTCCTACAATGAGCAGTTCTTC. Translation gives CASSQNHFSYNEQFF.